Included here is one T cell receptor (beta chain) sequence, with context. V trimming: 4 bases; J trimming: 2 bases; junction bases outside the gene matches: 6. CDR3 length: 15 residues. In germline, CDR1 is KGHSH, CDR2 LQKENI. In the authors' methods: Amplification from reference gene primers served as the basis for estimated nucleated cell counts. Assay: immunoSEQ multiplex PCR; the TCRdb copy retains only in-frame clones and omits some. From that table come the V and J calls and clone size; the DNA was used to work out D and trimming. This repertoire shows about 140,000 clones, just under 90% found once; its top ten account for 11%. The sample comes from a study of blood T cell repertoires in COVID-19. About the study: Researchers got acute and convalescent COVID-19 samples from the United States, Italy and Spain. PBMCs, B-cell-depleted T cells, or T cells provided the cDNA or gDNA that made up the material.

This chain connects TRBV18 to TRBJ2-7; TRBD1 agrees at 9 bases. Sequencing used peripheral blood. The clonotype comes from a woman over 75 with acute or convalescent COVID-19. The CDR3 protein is CASSQQGASAYEQYF. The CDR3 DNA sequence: TGTGCCAGCTCACAACAGGGGGCATCAGCCTACGAGCAGTACTTC. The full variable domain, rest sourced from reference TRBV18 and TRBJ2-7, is NAGVMQNPRHLVRRRGQEARLRCSPMKGHSHVYWYRQLPEEGLKFMVYLQKENIIDESGMPKERFSAEFPKEGPSILRIQQVVRGDSAAYFCASSQQGASAYEQYFGPGTRLTVT.